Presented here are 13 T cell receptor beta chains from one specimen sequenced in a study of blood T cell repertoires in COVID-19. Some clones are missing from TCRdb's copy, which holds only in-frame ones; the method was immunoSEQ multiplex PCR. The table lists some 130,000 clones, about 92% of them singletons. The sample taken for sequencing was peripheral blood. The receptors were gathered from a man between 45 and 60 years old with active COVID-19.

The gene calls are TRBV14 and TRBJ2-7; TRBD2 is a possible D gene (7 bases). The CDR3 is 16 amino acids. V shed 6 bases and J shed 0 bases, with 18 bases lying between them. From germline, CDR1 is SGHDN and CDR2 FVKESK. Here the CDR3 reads CASSPGRGTVSYEQYF. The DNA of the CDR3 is TGTGCCAGCAGTCCAGGGAGGGGGACCGTCTCCTACGAGCAGTACTTC.

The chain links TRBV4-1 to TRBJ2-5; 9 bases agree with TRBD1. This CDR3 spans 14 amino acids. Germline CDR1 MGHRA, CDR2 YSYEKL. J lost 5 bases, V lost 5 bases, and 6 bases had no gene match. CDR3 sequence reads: CASSSGTGLETQYF. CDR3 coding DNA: TGCGCCAGCAGCTCGGGGACAGGGTTGGAGACCCAGTACTTC.

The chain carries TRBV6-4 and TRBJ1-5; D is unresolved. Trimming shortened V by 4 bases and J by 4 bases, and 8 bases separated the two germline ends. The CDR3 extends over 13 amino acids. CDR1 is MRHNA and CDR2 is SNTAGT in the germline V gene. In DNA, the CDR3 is TGTGCCAGCAGTGCCGAACTTAATCAGCCCCAGCATTTT. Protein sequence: CASSAELNQPQHF.

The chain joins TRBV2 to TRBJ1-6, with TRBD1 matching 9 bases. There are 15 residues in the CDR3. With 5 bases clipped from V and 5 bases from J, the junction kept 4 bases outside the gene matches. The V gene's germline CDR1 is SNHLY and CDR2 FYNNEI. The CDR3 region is CASSTGQGDNSPLHF. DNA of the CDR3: TGTGCCAGCAGTACGGGACAGGGCGATAATTCACCCCTCCACTTT.

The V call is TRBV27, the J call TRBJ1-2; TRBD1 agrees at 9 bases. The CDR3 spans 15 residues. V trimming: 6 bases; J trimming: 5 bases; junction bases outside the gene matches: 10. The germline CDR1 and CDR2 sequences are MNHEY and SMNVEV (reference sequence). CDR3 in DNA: TGTGCCAGCAGATTCTCGACAGGGGGTTCTTATGGCTACACCTTC. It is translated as CASRFSTGGSYGYTF.

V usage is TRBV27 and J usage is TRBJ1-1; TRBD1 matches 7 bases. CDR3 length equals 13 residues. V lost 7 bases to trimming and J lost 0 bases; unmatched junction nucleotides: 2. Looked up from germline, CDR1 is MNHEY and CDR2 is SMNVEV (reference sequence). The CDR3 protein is CASTGTVNTEAFF. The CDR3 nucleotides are TGTGCCAGCACCGGGACAGTGAACACTGAAGCTTTCTTT.

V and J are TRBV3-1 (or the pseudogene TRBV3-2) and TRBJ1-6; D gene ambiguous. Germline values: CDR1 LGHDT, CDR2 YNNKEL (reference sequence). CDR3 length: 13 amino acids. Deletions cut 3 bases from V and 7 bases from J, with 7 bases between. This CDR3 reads CASSQTQNSPLHF. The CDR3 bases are TGTGCCAGCAGCCAGACTCAGAATTCACCCCTCCACTTT.

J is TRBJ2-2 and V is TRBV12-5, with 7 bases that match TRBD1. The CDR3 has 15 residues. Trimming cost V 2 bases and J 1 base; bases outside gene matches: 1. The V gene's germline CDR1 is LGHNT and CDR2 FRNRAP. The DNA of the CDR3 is TGTGCTAGTGGTTTGCCAGGGGGGAACACCGGGGAGCTGTTTTTT. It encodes CASGLPGGNTGELFF.

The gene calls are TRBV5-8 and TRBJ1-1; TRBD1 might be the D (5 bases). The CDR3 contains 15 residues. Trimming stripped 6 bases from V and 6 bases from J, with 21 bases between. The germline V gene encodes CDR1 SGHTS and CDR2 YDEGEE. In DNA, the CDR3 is TGTGCCAGCATCGACCGGGGGGGGTCCGGATCTGAAGCTTTCTTT. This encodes CASIDRGGSGSEAFF.

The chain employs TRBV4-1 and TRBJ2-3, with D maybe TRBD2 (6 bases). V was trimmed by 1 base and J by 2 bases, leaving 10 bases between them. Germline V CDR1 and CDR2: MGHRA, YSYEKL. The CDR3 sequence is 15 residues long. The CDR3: CASSQGGKDTDTQYF. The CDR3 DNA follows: TGCGCCAGCAGCCAAGGCGGGAAGGACACAGATACGCAGTATTTT.

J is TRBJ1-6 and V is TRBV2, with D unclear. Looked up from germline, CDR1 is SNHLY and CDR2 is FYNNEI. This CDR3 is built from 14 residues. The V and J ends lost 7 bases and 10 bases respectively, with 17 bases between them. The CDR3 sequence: CASIPGTPRSPLHF. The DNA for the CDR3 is TGTGCCAGCATTCCTGGTACCCCCCGGTCACCCCTCCACTTT. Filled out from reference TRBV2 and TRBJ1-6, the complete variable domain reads EPEVTQTPSHQVTQMGQEVILRCVPISNHLYFYWYRQILGQKVEFLVSFYNNEISEKSEIFDDQFSVERPDGSNFTLKIRSTKLEDSAMYFCASIPGTPRSPLHFGNGTRLTVT.

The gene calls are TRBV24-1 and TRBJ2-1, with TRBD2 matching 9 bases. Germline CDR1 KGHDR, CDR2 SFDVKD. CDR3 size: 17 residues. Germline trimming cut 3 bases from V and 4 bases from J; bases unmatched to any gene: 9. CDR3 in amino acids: CATSDRLTSGLYNEQFF. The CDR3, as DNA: TGTGCCACCAGTGATCGCCTGACTAGCGGACTATACAATGAGCAGTTCTTC.

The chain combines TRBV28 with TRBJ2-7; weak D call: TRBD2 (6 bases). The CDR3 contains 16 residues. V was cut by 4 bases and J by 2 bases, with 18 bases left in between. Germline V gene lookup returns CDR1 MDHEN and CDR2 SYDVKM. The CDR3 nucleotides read TGTGCCAGCAGTTCGGTCGGGGGATTCCTCCCCTACGAGCAGTACTTC. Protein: CASSSVGGFLPYEQYF.